These T cell receptor beta chains were read from a single sample in a study of blood T cell repertoires in COVID-19. Profiled with immunoSEQ multiplex PCR; TCRdb holds only in-frame clones, not every one. The table includes under 200,000 clones, around nine tenths detected once. Sequenced: peripheral blood. All receptors come from a man in his fifties with acute or convalescent COVID-19. Both conserved end residues are part of each CDR3. The D gene is left open where the match is weak. Expanded clones get a size class; other rows say once, few or many, or leave the size out.

d_call: -
j_call: TRBJ1-5
clone_size: -
v_call: TRBV5-1
cdr3_aa: CASSPGGESNQPQHF
cdr3_nt: TGCGCCAGCAGCCCCGGGGGGGAAAGCAATCAGCCCCAGCATTTT

d_call: TRBD1
j_call: TRBJ1-1
clone_size: -
v_call: TRBV7-8
cdr3_aa: CASSPLGTGGRNTEAFF
cdr3_nt: TGTGCCAGCAGCCCATTGGGGACAGGGGGCAGGAACACTGAAGCTTTCTTT

d_call: TRBD2
j_call: TRBJ2-5
clone_size: once
v_call: TRBV11-1
cdr3_aa: CASSPPGLEETQYF
cdr3_nt: TGTGCCAGCAGCCCGCCGGGACTAGAAGAGACCCAGTACTTC

d_call: TRBD2
j_call: TRBJ2-5
clone_size: once
v_call: TRBV5-4
cdr3_aa: CASSRGLAGDQETQYF
cdr3_nt: TGTGCCAGCAGCCGTGGACTAGCGGGGGACCAAGAGACCCAGTACTTC

d_call: -
j_call: TRBJ2-7
clone_size: -
v_call: TRBV12-5
cdr3_aa: CASGFLSPGGPYEQYF
cdr3_nt: TGTGCTAGTGGTTTCCTATCTCCAGGAGGCCCCTACGAGCAGTACTTC

d_call: TRBD1
j_call: TRBJ1-5
clone_size: -
v_call: TRBV27
cdr3_aa: CASSLQGAGSNQPQHF
cdr3_nt: TGTGCCAGCAGCCTACAGGGGGCTGGTAGCAATCAGCCCCAGCATTTT

d_call: -
j_call: TRBJ2-2
clone_size: -
v_call: TRBV6-4
cdr3_aa: CASSGGNTGELFF
cdr3_nt: TGTGCCAGCAGTGGCGGGAACACCGGGGAGCTGTTTTTT

d_call: -
j_call: TRBJ1-6
clone_size: -
v_call: TRBV2
cdr3_aa: CASSEARKGLSPLHF
cdr3_nt: TGTGCCAGCAGTGAAGCCAGGAAGGGGTTATCACCCCTCCACTTT

d_call: TRBD2
j_call: TRBJ2-1
clone_size: -
v_call: TRBV27
cdr3_aa: CASSKRVAGGYNEQFF
cdr3_nt: TGTGCCAGCAGTAAAAGGGTAGCGGGAGGATACAATGAGCAGTTCTTC

d_call: TRBD1
j_call: TRBJ1-2
clone_size: -
v_call: TRBV6-6
cdr3_aa: CASSRGQGNGYTF
cdr3_nt: TGTGCCAGCAGCCGAGGACAGGGGAATGGCTACACCTTC

d_call: -
j_call: TRBJ1-2
clone_size: -
v_call: TRBV27
cdr3_aa: CASTALGEGGYTF
cdr3_nt: TGTGCCAGCACAGCGCTCGGGGAAGGTGGCTACACCTTC

d_call: TRBD2
j_call: TRBJ2-1
clone_size: -
v_call: TRBV4-1
cdr3_aa: CASSQFTETSGDNEQFF
cdr3_nt: TGCGCCAGCAGCCAGTTCACGGAGACTAGCGGGGACAATGAGCAGTTCTTC

d_call: -
j_call: TRBJ2-1
clone_size: -
v_call: TRBV11-1
cdr3_aa: CASSLGADFSYNEQFF
cdr3_nt: TGTGCCAGCAGCTTAGGTGCGGACTTCTCCTACAATGAGCAGTTCTTC

d_call: -
j_call: TRBJ1-1
clone_size: -
v_call: TRBV7-9
cdr3_aa: CASSPKLEAFF
cdr3_nt: TGTGCCAGCAGCCCTAAGCTAGAAGCTTTCTTT

d_call: -
j_call: TRBJ1-6
clone_size: once
v_call: TRBV2
cdr3_aa: CASSWGRADSPLHF
cdr3_nt: TGTGCCAGCAGTTGGGGCAGGGCCGATTCACCCCTCCACTTT

d_call: -
j_call: TRBJ2-2
clone_size: -
v_call: TRBV5-4
cdr3_aa: CASSFPGNTGELFF
cdr3_nt: TGTGCCAGCAGCTTCCCGGGGAACACCGGGGAGCTGTTTTTT

d_call: -
j_call: TRBJ1-5
clone_size: -
v_call: TRBV15
cdr3_aa: CATSRDRLQPQHF
cdr3_nt: TGTGCCACCAGCAGAGACCGTCTCCAGCCCCAGCATTTT

d_call: -
j_call: TRBJ2-6
clone_size: -
v_call: TRBV2
cdr3_aa: CASSFGDPGANVLTF
cdr3_nt: TGTGCCAGCAGTTTCGGGGATCCTGGGGCCAACGTCCTGACTTTC

d_call: TRBD2
j_call: TRBJ2-4
clone_size: -
v_call: TRBV7-3
cdr3_aa: CASSLGLRRETKNIQYF
cdr3_nt: TGTGCCAGCAGCTTAGGACTTCGGCGGGAGACCAAAAACATTCAGTACTTC

d_call: TRBD2
j_call: TRBJ2-5
clone_size: -
v_call: TRBV11-2
cdr3_aa: CASSSQTSQETQYF
cdr3_nt: TGTGCCAGCAGCTCCCAGACTAGCCAGGAGACCCAGTACTTC

d_call: TRBD1
j_call: TRBJ2-3
clone_size: -
v_call: TRBV5-5
cdr3_aa: CASSLLGQGFTDTQYF
cdr3_nt: TGTGCCAGCAGCTTGTTGGGACAGGGGTTCACAGATACGCAGTATTTT

d_call: TRBD2
j_call: TRBJ2-3
clone_size: -
v_call: TRBV18
cdr3_aa: CASSLTGTSGPGTDTQYF
cdr3_nt: TGTGCCAGCTCACTTACCGGGACTAGCGGGCCCGGCACAGATACGCAGTATTTT

d_call: TRBD2
j_call: TRBJ2-5
clone_size: -
v_call: TRBV19
cdr3_aa: CASSIATAGEETQYF
cdr3_nt: TGTGCCAGTAGTATCGCGACAGCGGGAGAAGAGACCCAGTACTTC

d_call: -
j_call: TRBJ1-3
clone_size: -
v_call: TRBV13
cdr3_aa: CASSLPGSGNTIYF
cdr3_nt: TGTGCCAGCAGCTTACCGGGCTCTGGAAACACCATATATTTT